This T cell receptor beta chain was recorded in a study of blood T cell repertoires in COVID-19. Looking at the study overall: Specimens from acute and convalescent COVID-19 originated in the United States, Italy and Spain. The analysed material was cDNA or gDNA that came from T cells, B-cell-depleted T cells, or PBMCs.

Source study methods: From reference gene primer amplification, estimates of nucleated cell counts were derived. Produced via immunoSEQ multiplex PCR; TCRdb's table is partial and in-frame only. V and J calls and clone size come straight from that table; D and trimming were deduced from the DNA. The table shows 68,000 or so clones, with just over 85% occurring only once. Germline loops: CDR1 KGHSH, CDR2 LQKENI. This CDR3 has 13 residues. Trimming cost V 1 base and J 4 bases, with 5 bases left between them. The sequenced sample was peripheral blood. The origin of this receptor is a man in his fifties with acute or convalescent COVID-19. The chain carries TRBV18 and TRBJ1-5, with D possibly TRBD1 on 5 matching bases. CDR3 DNA: TGTGCCAGCTCACCACAGGGGAATCAGCCCCAGCATTTT. It yields the protein CASSPQGNQPQHF.